These 6 T cell receptor beta chains came from one sample sequenced in a study of response to subunit inactivated influenza vaccine. TCRdb re-called the RT-PCR reads with MiXCR, one entry per CDR3 protein. Here the sample spans about 780,000 distinct CDR3 sequences, around a sixth being singletons. Sequences were derived from PBMCs from blood, sampled approximately 5 days after vaccination. The receptors shown here come from a middle-aged man who received an inactivated influenza vaccine.

This clonotype was counted many times. The rearrangement uses TRBV12-3 or TRBV12-4 and TRBJ2-7; the D gene is possibly TRBD1 (6 bases). The CDR3 is made up of 14 amino acids. The ends were cut back, 6 bases at V and 2 bases at J, with 14 bases in the middle. In DNA form, the CDR3 reads TGTGCCAGCAGCGAACAGGGATGGGCCTACGAGCAGTACTTC. It specifies CASSEQGWAYEQYF.

The CDR3 sequence: CASSLLGGAGNEQFF. The CDR3 DNA sequence: TGTGCCAGCAGCCTTCTGGGGGGGGCTGGAAATGAGCAGTTCTTC. The chain joins TRBV7-9 to TRBJ2-1; TRBD2 might be the D (7 bases). V lost 5 bases and J 7 bases, leaving 18 bases between the germline ends. The CDR3 is 15 residues long. Germline V CDR1 and CDR2: SEHNR, FQNEAQ (reference sequence).

This clonotype was counted ten times or more. This chain's CDR3 is CSARDQTGGGTEAFF. Here the CDR3 DNA reads TGCAGTGCTAGAGACCAAACAGGGGGAGGCACTGAAGCTTTCTTT. The J gene is TRBJ1-1, the V gene TRBV20-1; TRBD1 aligns across 8 bases. CDR1 is DFQATT, CDR2 SNEGSKA, per germline (reference sequence). V shed 0 bases, J shed 4 bases, and the junction held 7 bases outside the gene matches. This CDR3 has 15 residues.

This clonotype was recorded a few times. The rearrangement joins TRBV20-1 to TRBJ2-6; D remains ambiguous. This CDR3 comprises 16 residues. Trimming pared 1 base from V and 2 bases from J, leaving 12 bases between. The germline CDR1 and CDR2 sequences are DFQATT and SNEGSKA (reference sequence). CDR3 sequence reads: CSARGARYAGANVLTF. The CDR3, as DNA: TGCAGTGCTAGAGGAGCTAGGTACGCTGGGGCCAACGTCCTGACTTTC.

This clonotype was detected a few times. The V gene is TRBV5-1, the J gene TRBJ2-7; TRBD1 aligns across 7 bases. V lost 0 bases, J lost 1 base, and 7 bases stayed unmatched. This CDR3 has 16 amino acids. Per the germline V gene, CDR1 is SGHRS and CDR2 is YFSETQ. In nucleotides, the CDR3 is TGCGCCAGCAGCTTGGCTTGGGGACAGACGTCCTACGAGCAGTACTTC. It yields the protein CASSLAWGQTSYEQYF. The full variable domain, in which reference TRBV5-1 and TRBJ2-7 provide the parts outside the CDR3, is KAGVTQTPRYLIKTRGQQVTLSCSPISGHRSVSWYQQTPGQGLQFLFEYFSETQRNKGNFPGRFSGRQFSNSRSEMNVSTLELGDSALYLCASSLAWGQTSYEQYFGPGTRLTVT.

The sample holds a few counts of this clonotype. The V gene is TRBV24-1, the J gene TRBJ1-1; D is uncertain. Germline V gene lookup returns CDR1 KGHDR and CDR2 SFDVKD. There are 13 residues in the CDR3. The ends were cut back, 4 bases at V and 1 base at J, with 6 bases in the middle. CDR3 bases: TGTGCCACCAGTGAACATTCGAACACTGAAGCTTTCTTT. Protein sequence: CATSEHSNTEAFF.